This entry is about one TCR beta chain. The target antigen is unknown. Sorted-subset replicate PCR reactions were performed with 200 ng DNA, corresponding to tens of thousands of T cell genomes. The method was immunoSEQ multiplex PCR; TCRdb's version includes in-frame clones alone and lacks a portion of them. In the table there are some 200,000 clones, roughly 70% of which are singletons. Losses at the gene ends were 1 base for V and 0 bases for J; bases not matched to a gene: 1. The CDR3 is 15 residues long. Germline V gene lookup returns CDR1 SGHVS and CDR2 FNYEAQ. This sample was taken from a study of shared clonotypes between healthy human individuals. Findings and limits, study-wide: The sharing of about 5.3% of naive CD4 clonotypes was seen across a few donors.

This chain connects TRBV7-6 to TRBJ2-7, with 9 positions matching TRBD2. The TCR comes from a young man in good health. Material: memory CD4+ T cells sorted from blood. This sample's subset: CD45RA-negative fraction. CDR3 loop: CASSLVSGSSYEQYF. DNA of the CDR3: TGTGCCAGCAGCTTAGTTAGCGGGAGCTCCTACGAGCAGTACTTC.